One T cell receptor beta chain is described in this entry. What it recognizes is unknown. The CDR3 spans 11 residues. The authors ran two nested PCRs of approximately 16 and 10 cycles on TCRalpha and TCRbeta cDNA. TCRdb reprocessed the 5' RACE reads and stores each CDR3 protein as one record, lacking DNA. The listing records about 450,000 distinct CDR3 sequences. The sample belongs to a study of monozygotic twins with inflammatory bowel disease. General study findings and limits: Versus healthy twins, IBD patients showed fewer clonotypes shared with others, especially with disease activity. Patients got different immunosuppressive treatments, which may have made their repertoires more variable. Against healthy co-twins, IBD patients had lower TCRbeta diversity (measured by inverse Simpson).

The material sequenced was blood. The V gene is TRBV12-3 or TRBV12-4, the J gene TRBJ1-2. This TCR was sampled from a human donor with ulcerative colitis or Crohn's disease, or a healthy co-twin of an affected twin (not recorded which). CDR3 in amino acids: CATAYGSGYTF.